The clone carrying this T cell receptor (beta chain) was found a few times. The sample originates from a study of T-cell reconstitution after alpha-beta-depleted transplantation in children. Unique molecular identifiers were used in preparing the TCRbeta library. TCRdb reanalysed the PCR reads using MiXCR and keeps one entry per CDR3 protein. The sample carries approximately 510,000 distinct CDR3 sequences, about 18% recorded once. This receptor was taken from a human donor who donated a stem cell graft to a child with acute lymphoblastic leukemia. Material: PBMCs from the stem cell graft donor, obtained from the stem cell graft.

The CDR3 nucleotides are TGTGCCAGCAGCTTGTCCGGAGACATGAGAGTCACTGAAGCTTTCTTT. This sequence encodes CASSLSGDMRVTEAFF. The J gene is TRBJ1-1, the V gene TRBV5-5; D gene unclear. The germline CDR1 and CDR2 sequences are SGHKS and YYEKEE (reference sequence). Trimming stripped 1 base from V and 4 bases from J, with 17 bases between. This CDR3 spans 16 amino acids.